Listed below are T cell receptor beta chains from one sample, sequenced in a study of CD4 T cells in relation to SARS-CoV-2 and coronaviruses. Assay used: immunoSEQ multiplex PCR; TCRdb lists only in-frame clones, some missing. The sample holds more than 15,000 clones, roughly 80% seen once. No cognate antigen is known for these TCRs. Sequences were obtained from CD4+ T cells from PBMCs, cultured in vitro. Source of these receptors: a human donor in good health. CDR3s include the opening cysteine and the closing phenylalanine or tryptophan. The order of the fields is V gene, D gene, clone size, J gene, CDR3 protein, CDR3 DNA. D genes are given only for firm matches. The listing skips clone size in some rows; elsewhere it reads once, few, many or a size class.

V: TRBV20-1; D: TRBD2; size: -; J: TRBJ2-1; CDR3: CSAGLAGEQFF; DNA: TGCAGTGCTGGACTAGCTGGTGAGCAGTTCTTC
V: TRBV7-2; D: TRBD2; size: -; J: TRBJ2-1; CDR3: CASSFSGTSGILSYNEQFF; DNA: TGTGCCAGCAGCTTCTCCGGGACTAGCGGAATCCTCTCCTACAATGAGCAGTTCTTC
V: TRBV4-3; D: -; size: -; J: TRBJ1-5; CDR3: CASSQDNNQPQHF; DNA: TGCGCCAGCAGCCAGGACAACAATCAGCCCCAGCATTTT
V: TRBV2; D: -; size: -; J: TRBJ1-2; CDR3: CASSERSYGYTF; DNA: TGTGCCAGCAGTGAAAGATCCTATGGCTACACCTTC
V: TRBV6-1; D: -; size: -; J: TRBJ2-1; CDR3: CASSEISLLGNEQFF; DNA: TGTGCCAGCAGTGAAATTAGCTTGCTCGGGAATGAGCAGTTCTTC
V: TRBV19; D: -; size: few; J: TRBJ2-3; CDR3: CASNGQPSTDTQYF; DNA: TGTGCCAGTAACGGGCAGCCTAGCACAGATACGCAGTATTTT
V: TRBV6-5; D: -; size: -; J: TRBJ2-3; CDR3: CASSPSGILTDTQYF; DNA: TGTGCCAGCAGTCCCTCCGGCATCCTCACAGATACGCAGTATTTT
V: TRBV19; D: -; size: -; J: TRBJ2-1; CDR3: CASSIETDRREQFF; DNA: TGTGCCAGTAGTATAGAGACGGACAGACGGGAGCAGTTCTTC
V: TRBV27; D: -; size: once; J: TRBJ2-1; CDR3: CASSLRTYNEQFF; DNA: TGTGCCAGCAGTTTAAGGACCTACAATGAGCAGTTCTTC
V: TRBV3-1/TRBV3-2; D: -; size: -; J: TRBJ2-6; CDR3: CASSLQGSGANVLTF; DNA: TGTGCCAGCAGCTTACAGGGCTCTGGGGCCAACGTCCTGACTTTC